Presented here are 21 T cell receptor beta chains from one specimen sequenced in a study of T cell repertoires in cytomegalovirus infection. TCRdb independently ran MiXCR on the reads; one entry per CDR3 protein. The table has 630,000 or so distinct CDR3 sequences, less than 25% seen once. Sequencing was done on a sample of CD8+ T cells from PBMCs. All receptors come from a human donor in good health (CMV status not recorded). Some clones in this sample may be carry-over from other donors' samples.

This clonotype was recorded a few times. The CDR3 DNA reads TGTGCCAGTAGTTCCCGGACAGGGGCCGTAACCGGGGAGCTGTTTTTT. Its translation: CASSSRTGAVTGELFF. This chain connects TRBV19 to TRBJ2-2, with 9 bases matching TRBD1. The CDR3 covers 16 residues. Losses at the gene ends were 5 bases for V and 5 bases for J; bases not matched to a gene: 9. Germline loops: CDR1 LNHDA, CDR2 SQIVND (reference sequence).

This clonotype has a handful of counts. V usage is TRBV6-8 and J usage is TRBJ1-3, with D perhaps TRBD1 (5 bases). This CDR3 region has 12 residues. V was cut by 8 bases and J by 2 bases, with 7 bases left in between. CDR1 is MNHGY and CDR2 is SAAAGT in the germline V gene. As DNA, the CDR3 is TGTGCCAGCGAAGGGGCTGGAAACACCATATATTTT. Translation gives CASEGAGNTIYF.

V and J are TRBV28 and TRBJ2-1; no firm D call. This CDR3 is built from 12 residues. Germline-derived CDR1 and CDR2 are MDHEN and SYDVKM. V dropped 6 bases and J dropped 10 bases, with 13 bases sitting between them. This chain's CDR3 is CASRGFLGEQFF. Here the CDR3 DNA reads TGTGCCAGCAGAGGGTTTCTAGGGGAGCAGTTCTTC.

This chain joins TRBV20-1 and TRBJ1-5; TRBD1 matches 7 bases. The germline V gene has CDR1 DFQATT and CDR2 SNEGSKA (reference sequence). The CDR3 sequence is 15 residues long. V trimming: 2 bases; J trimming: 4 bases; junction bases outside the gene matches: 8. CDR3 sequence (DNA): TGCAGTGCTAGAACCTATGCACAGGGGAATCAGCCCCAGCATTTT. It translates to CSARTYAQGNQPQHF.

This rearrangement joins TRBV28 to TRBJ2-3, with TRBD2 identical over 10 bases. The V gene end was trimmed by 6 bases and the J gene end by 7 bases; junction bases not matched to a gene: 10. Germline-derived CDR1 and CDR2 are MDHEN and SYDVKM. This CDR3 has 15 amino acids. The CDR3 nucleotides read TGTGCCAGCAGCCGTAGCGGGGGGACACGCAATACGCAGTATTTT. It codes for CASSRSGGTRNTQYF.

This clonotype showed up many times. This CDR3 reads CASSLWGLNLQETQYF. In DNA form, the CDR3 reads TGTGCCAGCAGCTTATGGGGGCTAAACCTCCAAGAGACCCAGTACTTC. This chain uses TRBV7-9 with TRBJ2-5; tentatively, D is TRBD1 (6 bases). Per germline, CDR1 SEHNR and CDR2 FQNEAQ (reference sequence). The CDR3 spans 16 residues. The V and J ends lost 2 bases and 1 base respectively, with 14 bases between them. The full variable domain, rest sourced from reference TRBV7-9 and TRBJ2-5, is DTGVSQNPRHKITKRGQNVTFRCDPISEHNRLYWYRQTLGQGPEFLTYFQNEAQLEKSRLLSDRFSAERPKGSFSTLEIQRTEQGDSAMYLCASSLWGLNLQETQYFGPGTRLLVL.

The sample holds many counts of this clonotype. V gene TRBV5-5 combines with J gene TRBJ1-2; weak D call: TRBD1 (5 bases). The CDR3 has 12 amino acids. Trimming took off 6 bases at V and 2 bases at J, with 8 bases between the two ends. CDR1 and CDR2 from the germline V gene are SGHKS and YYEKEE (reference sequence). The CDR3 bases are TGTGCCAGCACCGACAGAAACTATGGCTACACCTTC. The encoded protein is CASTDRNYGYTF.

This clonotype showed up just a few times. The chain combines TRBV10-3 with TRBJ2-1, with D maybe TRBD2 (6 bases). Trimming took 0 bases from V and 4 from J, leaving 13 bases between them. The length of the CDR3 is 16 residues. Germline V gene data show CDR1 as ENHRY and CDR2 as SYGVKD. CDR3 in DNA: TGTGCCATCAGTGAGTCCACCGGGACTTATTACAATGAGCAGTTCTTC. This sequence encodes CAISESTGTYYNEQFF.

This clonotype was detected a few times. The rearrangement uses TRBV7-9 and TRBJ1-2; D is ambiguous. Trimming took off 5 bases at V and 4 bases at J, with 11 bases between the two ends. Germline values: CDR1 SEHNR, CDR2 FQNEAQ (reference sequence). The CDR3 has 13 residues. This chain's CDR3 is CASSEIGPYGYTF. In DNA form, the CDR3 reads TGTGCCAGCAGCGAGATAGGACCCTATGGCTACACCTTC.

This clonotype was observed a few times. This chain uses TRBV5-1 with TRBJ2-7; no clear D. The V gene's germline CDR1 is SGHRS and CDR2 YFSETQ. The CDR3 has 15 residues. Between the trimmed V and J ends, which lost 4 bases and 0 bases, there was a span of 14 bases. CDR3 sequence reads: CASSETFSSSYEQYF. For the CDR3, the DNA is TGCGCCAGCAGCGAAACTTTTTCCAGCTCCTACGAGCAGTACTTC.

This clonotype turned up a few times. The genes are TRBV5-6 and TRBJ1-1; the match to TRBD1 covers 9 bases. Trimming cost V 2 bases and J 1 base; bases outside gene matches: 6. There are 16 residues in the CDR3. CDR1 is SGHDT, CDR2 YYEEEE, per germline. Written as DNA, the CDR3 is TGTGCCAGCAGCTTACTCCCGGGACAGGGGAACACTGAAGCTTTCTTT. Amino acid sequence: CASSLLPGQGNTEAFF.

This sequence joins TRBV2 and TRBJ1-2, with 8 bases fitting TRBD1. V gave up 1 base and J gave up 2 bases; unmatched junction bases: 9. The germline gives CDR1 SNHLY, CDR2 FYNNEI. This CDR3 comprises 17 residues. CDR3 protein: CASSEEGLQGVNYGYTF. CDR3 coding DNA: TGTGCCAGCAGTGAAGAGGGCCTACAGGGGGTGAACTATGGCTACACCTTC.

This chain joins TRBV7-9 and TRBJ2-4; D call uncertain. The CDR3 extends over 17 amino acids. The germline V gene encodes CDR1 SEHNR and CDR2 FQNEAQ (reference sequence). Trimming left V 2 bases short and J 0 bases short, with 14 bases between. The CDR3 spells CASSLIADITAKNIQYF. The CDR3 DNA reads as TGTGCCAGCAGCTTAATTGCAGACATCACAGCCAAAAACATTCAGTACTTC.

This chain links TRBV20-1 with TRBJ2-7; no clear D. Germline loops: CDR1 DFQATT, CDR2 SNEGSKA (reference sequence). Trimming removed 2 bases at V and 1 base at J, with 12 bases between. The CDR3 runs 14 residues. CDR3 residues: CSARPGSISYEQYV. The CDR3 nucleotides read TGCAGTGCTAGACCCGGAAGCATATCCTACGAGCAGTACGTC.

Worth noting for this clonotype: A much larger clone differs by one base, so this may be a read error. V is TRBV19 and J is TRBJ2-1; 13 nucleotides agree with TRBD2. This CDR3 comprises 16 residues. CDR1 is LNHDA and CDR2 is SQIVND in the germline V gene (reference sequence). The trim removed 6 bases at V and 4 bases at J, leaving 6 bases unmatched. CDR3 sequence (DNA): TGTGCCAGTAGACCTGGGGGACTAGCGGGGTACAATGAGCAGTTCTTC. This encodes CASRPGGLAGYNEQFF.

The rearrangement joins TRBV29-1 to TRBJ1-6; 8 bases are a match to TRBD1. V lost 1 base to trimming and J lost 0 bases; unmatched junction nucleotides: 11. The CDR3 runs to 19 residues. Germline lookup yields CDR1 SQVTM and CDR2 ANQGSEA. The CDR3 DNA follows: TGCAGCGTTGAAGGAAGGGGGACAGGATTTAGCTCCTATAATTCACCCCTCCACTTT. This sequence encodes CSVEGRGTGFSSYNSPLHF.

The chain's CDR3 is CASSPSGLRYF. The CDR3 DNA reads as TGTGCCAGCAGTCCGTCGGGGCTACGGTACTTC. The rearrangement links TRBV12-3 or TRBV12-4 to TRBJ2-7; D is perhaps TRBD1 or TRBD2 (5 bases each). This CDR3 comprises 11 residues. With 5 bases removed from V and 12 bases from J, the gap between germline ends came to 14 bases.

The CDR3 region is CATTLATSTDTQYF. DNA of the CDR3: TGTGCGACCACGTTGGCAACTAGCACAGATACGCAGTATTTT. The rearrangement links TRBV28 to TRBJ2-3; no clear D gene. The CDR3 totals 14 residues. The germline V gene has CDR1 MDHEN and CDR2 SYDVKM. The full variable domain, with the rest looked up from reference TRBV28 and TRBJ2-3, is DVKVTQSSRYLVKRTGEKVFLECVQDMDHENMFWYRQDPGLGLRLIYFSYDVKMKEKGDIPEGYSVSREKKERFSLILESASTNQTSMYLCATTLATSTDTQYFGPGTRLTVL.

Concerning this clonotype: A much larger clone sits a single nucleotide away, making a read error possible. The CDR3 end shows no conserved phenylalanine or tryptophan, and so a read error is likely. The chain links TRBV5-6 to TRBJ2-5; either TRBD1 or TRBD2 may fit D (5 bases each). The CDR3 is made up of 12 amino acids. CDR1 and CDR2 (germline): SGHDT, YYEEEE. The V end lost 1 base, the J end lost 5 bases, and 6 bases lay between the germline ends. Here the CDR3 DNA reads TGTGCCAGCAGCTTGTGGGGGGAGACCCAGTACGTC. Translating it yields CASSLWGETQYV.

This clonotype showed up many times. J is TRBJ2-5 and V is TRBV7-9, with D uncertain. Germline lookup yields CDR1 SEHNR and CDR2 FQNEAQ (reference sequence). The CDR3 extends over 20 amino acids. V was pared by 1 base and J by 5 bases, with 29 bases between. The CDR3 coding sequence is TGTGCCAGCAGCTTAGACACGATTTTTACGATTGTTGATCGACGGGAGACCCAGTACTTC. It translates to CASSLDTIFTIVDRRETQYF.

This clonotype was picked up a small number of times. The rearrangement uses TRBV6-2 or TRBV6-3 and TRBJ2-1; TRBD1 agrees at 9 bases. The CDR3 is 16 residues long. V was clipped by 0 bases and J by 5 bases; unmatched bases: 5. Germline lookup yields CDR1 MNHEY and CDR2 SVGEGT. In DNA form, the CDR3 reads TGTGCCAGCAGTTACTCGAACAGGGGGCTCAACAATGAGCAGTTCTTC. This codes for CASSYSNRGLNNEQFF.